This T cell receptor (beta chain) was identified during a study of blood T cell repertoires in COVID-19. Germline CDR1 reads SGHRS; CDR2 reads YFSETQ. J gave up 6 bases and V 4 bases, and 2 bases lay outside the gene matches. The CDR3 runs to 12 residues. Here immunoSEQ multiplex PCR was the method, and the copy in TCRdb shows in-frame clones only, minus some. The sample yields under 20,000 clones, 85% to 95% seen once. The chain employs TRBV5-1 and TRBJ2-7; 9 bases line up with TRBD2. The sample comprised peripheral blood. The sequence was obtained from a human donor in a cohort sampled during active COVID-19. The CDR3 DNA sequence: TGCGCCAGCAGCCGCGGGGGGGGCGAGCAGTACTTC. Protein: CASSRGGGEQYF.